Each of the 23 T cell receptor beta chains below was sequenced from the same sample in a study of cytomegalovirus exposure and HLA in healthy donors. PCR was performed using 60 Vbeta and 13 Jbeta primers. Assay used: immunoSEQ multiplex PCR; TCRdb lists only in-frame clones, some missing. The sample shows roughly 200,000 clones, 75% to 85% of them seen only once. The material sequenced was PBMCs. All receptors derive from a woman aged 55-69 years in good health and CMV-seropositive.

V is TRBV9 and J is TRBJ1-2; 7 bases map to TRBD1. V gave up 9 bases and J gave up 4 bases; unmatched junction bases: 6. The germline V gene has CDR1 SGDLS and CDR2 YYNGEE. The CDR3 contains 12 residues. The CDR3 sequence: CATSRTGYGYTF. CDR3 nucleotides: TGTGCCACCTCAAGGACAGGCTATGGCTACACCTTC.

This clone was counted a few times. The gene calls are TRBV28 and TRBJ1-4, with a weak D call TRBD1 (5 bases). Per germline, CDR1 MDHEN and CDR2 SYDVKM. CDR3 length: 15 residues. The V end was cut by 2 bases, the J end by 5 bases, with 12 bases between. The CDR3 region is CASSLGGGSNEKLFF. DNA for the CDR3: TGTGCCAGCAGTTTAGGGGGAGGGTCGAATGAAAAACTGTTTTTT.

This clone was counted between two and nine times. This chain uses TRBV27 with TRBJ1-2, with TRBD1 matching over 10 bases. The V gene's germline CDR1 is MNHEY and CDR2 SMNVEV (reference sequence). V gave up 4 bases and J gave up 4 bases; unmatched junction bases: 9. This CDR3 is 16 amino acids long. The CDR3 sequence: CASSSDRGAPRYGYTF. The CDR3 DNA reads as TGTGCCAGCAGTTCGGACAGGGGGGCGCCCCGCTATGGCTACACCTTC.

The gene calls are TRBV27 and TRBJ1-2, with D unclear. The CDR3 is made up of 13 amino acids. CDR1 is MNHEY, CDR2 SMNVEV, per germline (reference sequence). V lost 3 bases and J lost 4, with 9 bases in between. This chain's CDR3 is CASSFDRGYGYTF. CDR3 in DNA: TGTGCCAGCAGTTTCGACCGAGGCTATGGCTACACCTTC.

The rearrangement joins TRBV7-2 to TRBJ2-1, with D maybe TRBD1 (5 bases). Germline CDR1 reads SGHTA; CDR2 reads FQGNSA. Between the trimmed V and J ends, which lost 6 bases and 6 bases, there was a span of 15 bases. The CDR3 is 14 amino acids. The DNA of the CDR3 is TGTGCCAGCAGTCCATACCAGGGAACCAATGAGCAGTTCTTC. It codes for CASSPYQGTNEQFF.

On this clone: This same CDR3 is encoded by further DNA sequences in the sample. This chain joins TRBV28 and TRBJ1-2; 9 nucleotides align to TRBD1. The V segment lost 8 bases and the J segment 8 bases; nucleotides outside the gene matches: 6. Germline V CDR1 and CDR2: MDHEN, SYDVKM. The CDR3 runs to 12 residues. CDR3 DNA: TGTGCCAGCCGTACAGGGGGCGGAGGCTACACCTTC. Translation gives CASRTGGGGYTF.

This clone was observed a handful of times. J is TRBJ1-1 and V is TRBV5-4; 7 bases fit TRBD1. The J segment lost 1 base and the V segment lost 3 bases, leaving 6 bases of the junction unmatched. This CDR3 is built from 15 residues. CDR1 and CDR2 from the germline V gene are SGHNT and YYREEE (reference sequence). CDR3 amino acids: CASSSPRGRNTEAFF. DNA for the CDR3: TGTGCCAGCAGCTCCCCCAGGGGGAGGAACACTGAAGCTTTCTTT.

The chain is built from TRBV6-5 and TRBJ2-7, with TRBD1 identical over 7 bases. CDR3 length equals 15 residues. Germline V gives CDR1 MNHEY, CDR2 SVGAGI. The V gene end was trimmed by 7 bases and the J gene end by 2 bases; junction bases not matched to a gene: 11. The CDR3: CASTYNTGAAYEQYF. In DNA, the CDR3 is TGTGCCAGCACGTACAACACAGGGGCAGCCTACGAGCAGTACTTC.

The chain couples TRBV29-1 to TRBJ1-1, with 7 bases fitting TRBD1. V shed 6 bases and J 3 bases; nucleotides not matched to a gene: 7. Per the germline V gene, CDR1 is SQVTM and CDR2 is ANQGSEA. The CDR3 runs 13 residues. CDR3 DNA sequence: TGCAGCGTGTTGACAGGGTCGGACACTGAAGCTTTCTTT. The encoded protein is CSVLTGSDTEAFF. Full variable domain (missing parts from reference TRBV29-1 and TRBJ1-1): SAVISQKPSRDICQRGTSLTIQCQVDSQVTMMFWYRQQPGQSLTLIATANQGSEATYESGFVIDKFPISRPNLTFSTLTVSNMSPEDSSIYLCSVLTGSDTEAFFGQGTRLTVV.

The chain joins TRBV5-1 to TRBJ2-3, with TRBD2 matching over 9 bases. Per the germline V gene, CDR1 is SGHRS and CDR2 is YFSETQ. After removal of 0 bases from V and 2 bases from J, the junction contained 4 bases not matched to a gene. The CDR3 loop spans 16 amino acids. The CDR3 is CASSLGASGVTDTQYF. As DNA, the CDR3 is TGCGCCAGCAGCTTGGGTGCTAGCGGGGTCACAGATACGCAGTATTTT.

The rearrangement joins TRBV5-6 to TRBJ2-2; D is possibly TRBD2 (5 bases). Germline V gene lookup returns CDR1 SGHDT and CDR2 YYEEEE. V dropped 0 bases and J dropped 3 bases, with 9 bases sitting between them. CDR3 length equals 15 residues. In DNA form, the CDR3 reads TGTGCCAGCAGCTTGGTGTGGGGAGACACCGGGGAGCTGTTTTTT. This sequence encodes CASSLVWGDTGELFF. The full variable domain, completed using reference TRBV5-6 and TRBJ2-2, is DAGVTQSPTHLIKTRGQQVTLRCSPKSGHDTVSWYQQALGQGPQFIFQYYEEEERQRGNFPDRFSGHQFPNYSSELNVNALLLGDSALYLCASSLVWGDTGELFFGEGSRLTVL.

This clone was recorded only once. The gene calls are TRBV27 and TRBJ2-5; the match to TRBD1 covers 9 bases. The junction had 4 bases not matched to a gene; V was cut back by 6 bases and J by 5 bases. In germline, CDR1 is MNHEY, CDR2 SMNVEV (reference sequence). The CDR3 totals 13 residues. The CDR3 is CASRRQGGETQYF. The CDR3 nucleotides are TGTGCCAGCAGGCGACAGGGGGGCGAGACCCAGTACTTC.

CDR3 DNA: TGTGCCAGTAGTGCGACTAGCCTGAAGACCCAGTACTTC. It encodes CASSATSLKTQYF. The chain carries TRBV19 and TRBJ2-5; 7 bases fit TRBD2. V dropped 5 bases and J dropped 6; count of bases not matched to a gene: 6. There are 13 residues in the CDR3. CDR1 and CDR2 from the germline V gene are LNHDA and SQIVND (reference sequence). Together with reference TRBV19 and TRBJ2-5, the CDR3 gives the full variable domain: DGGITQSPKYLFRKEGQNVTLSCEQNLNHDAMYWYRQDPGQGLRLIYYSQIVNDFQKGDIAEGYSVSREKKESFPLTVTSAQKNPTAFYLCASSATSLKTQYFGPGTRLLVL.

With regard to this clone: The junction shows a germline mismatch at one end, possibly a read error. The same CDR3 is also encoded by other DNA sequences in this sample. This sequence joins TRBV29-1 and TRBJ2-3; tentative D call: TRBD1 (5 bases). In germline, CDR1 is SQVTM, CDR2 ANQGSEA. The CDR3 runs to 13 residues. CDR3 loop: CSVDQGLGDTQYF. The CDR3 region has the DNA TGCAGCGTTGATCAGGGTTTAGGAGATACACAGTATTTT.

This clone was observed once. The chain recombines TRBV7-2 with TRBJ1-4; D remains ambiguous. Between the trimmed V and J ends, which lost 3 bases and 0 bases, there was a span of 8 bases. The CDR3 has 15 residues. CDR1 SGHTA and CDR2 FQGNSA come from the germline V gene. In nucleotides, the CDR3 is TGTGCCAGCAGCTTCGGGTCTTCAACTAATGAAAAACTGTTTTTT. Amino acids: CASSFGSSTNEKLFF.

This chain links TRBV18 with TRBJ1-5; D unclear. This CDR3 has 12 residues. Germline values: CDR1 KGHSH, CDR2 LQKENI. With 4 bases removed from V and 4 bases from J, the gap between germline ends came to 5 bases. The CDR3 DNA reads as TGTGCCAGCTCACGACTAAATCAGCCCCAGCATTTT. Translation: CASSRLNQPQHF.

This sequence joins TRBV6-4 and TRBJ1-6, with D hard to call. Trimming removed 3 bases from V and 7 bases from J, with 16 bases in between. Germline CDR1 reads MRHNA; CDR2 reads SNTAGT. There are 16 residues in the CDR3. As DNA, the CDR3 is TGTGCCAGCAGTGAAGCCGGGTTCCCCGGGAATTCACCCCTCCACTTT. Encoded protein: CASSEAGFPGNSPLHF.

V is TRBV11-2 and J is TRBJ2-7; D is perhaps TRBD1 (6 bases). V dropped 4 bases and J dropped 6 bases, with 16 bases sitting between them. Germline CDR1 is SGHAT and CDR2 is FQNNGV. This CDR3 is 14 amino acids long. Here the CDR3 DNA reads TGTGCCAGCAGCTCCCTGGCAGGGGAGAGCGAGCAGTACTTC. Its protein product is CASSSLAGESEQYF. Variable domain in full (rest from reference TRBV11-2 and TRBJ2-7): EAGVAQSPRYKIIEKRQSVAFWCNPISGHATLYWYQQILGQGPKLLIQFQNNGVVDDSQLPKDRFSAERLKGVDSTLKIQPAKLEDSAVYLCASSSLAGESEQYFGPGTRLTVT.

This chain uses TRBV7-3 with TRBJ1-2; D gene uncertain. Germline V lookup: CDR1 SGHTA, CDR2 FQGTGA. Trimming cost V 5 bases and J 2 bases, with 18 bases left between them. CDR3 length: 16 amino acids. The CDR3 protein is CASSPGPAYPNYGYTF. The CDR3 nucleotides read TGTGCCAGCAGCCCCGGTCCTGCGTACCCCAACTATGGCTACACCTTC. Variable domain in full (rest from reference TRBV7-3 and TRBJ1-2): GAGVSQTPSNKVTEKGKYVELRCDPISGHTALYWYRQSLGQGPEFLIYFQGTGAADDSGLPNDRFFAVRPEGSVSTLKIQRTERGDSAVYLCASSPGPAYPNYGYTFGSGTRLTVV.

The CDR3 is CASIQDTFKAQYF. The CDR3 DNA is TGTGCCAGCATACAGGACACCTTTAAGGCCCAGTACTTC. The genes are TRBV27 and TRBJ2-5, with D possibly matching TRBD1 (5 bases). The V and J ends lost 7 bases and 9 bases respectively, with 18 bases between them. Germline V lookup: CDR1 MNHEY, CDR2 SMNVEV (reference sequence). The CDR3 totals 13 residues.

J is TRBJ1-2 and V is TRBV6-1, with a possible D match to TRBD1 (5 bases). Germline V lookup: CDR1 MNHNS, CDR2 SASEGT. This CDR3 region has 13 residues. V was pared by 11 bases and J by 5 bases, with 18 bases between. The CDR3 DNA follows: TGTGCCTCCAACAGGCCTGAAACGTATGGCTACACCTTC. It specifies CASNRPETYGYTF.

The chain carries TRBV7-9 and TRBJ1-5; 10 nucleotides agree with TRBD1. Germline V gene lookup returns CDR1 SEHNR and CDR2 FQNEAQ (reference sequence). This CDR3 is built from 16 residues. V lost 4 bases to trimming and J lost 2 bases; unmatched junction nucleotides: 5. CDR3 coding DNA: TGTGCCAGCAGCTCCCGGGACAGGGGCGGCAATCAGCCCCAGCATTTT. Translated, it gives CASSSRDRGGNQPQHF.

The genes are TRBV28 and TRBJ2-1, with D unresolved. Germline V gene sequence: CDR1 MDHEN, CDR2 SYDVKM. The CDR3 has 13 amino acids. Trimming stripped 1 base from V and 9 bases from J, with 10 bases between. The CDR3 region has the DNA TGTGCCAGCAGTTTATCCTTAGCTAGTGAGCAGTTCTTC. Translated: CASSLSLASEQFF.